One sample yielded the 3 T cell receptor beta chains listed below, sequenced in a study of vaccination and CD4 T cells after COVID-19. Antigens for these TCRs are unknown. The Oncomine TCR Beta short-read assay was applied to DNA of cultured CD4+ T cells. From the PCR reads, TCRdb called clonotypes with MiXCR, one entry per CDR3 protein. The sample includes tens of thousands of distinct CDR3 sequences, 50% to 65% of them seen just once. Treatment indicated: roughly 10-day PBMC culture with coronavirus spike peptide pools or control peptides (ViraFEST assay). Source material: CD4+ T cells from blood, cultured in vitro. The source of these receptors is a human donor who had recovered from COVID-19.

This clonotype was found a few times. CDR3 loop: CASSLGDRVGETQYF. Here the CDR3 DNA reads TGTGCCAGCAGCTTGGGGGACAGGGTTGGGGAGACCCAGTACTTC. The V gene is TRBV5-5, the J gene TRBJ2-5, with 9 bases matching TRBD1. The CDR3 totals 15 residues. The V segment lost 0 bases and the J segment 5 bases; nucleotides outside the gene matches: 5. CDR1 is SGHKS, CDR2 YYEKEE, per germline (reference sequence).

The rearrangement uses TRBV5-4 and TRBJ2-6; tentative D call: TRBD2 (5 bases). CDR1 SGHNT and CDR2 YYREEE come from the germline V gene (reference sequence). The CDR3 contains 16 residues. V was cut by 0 bases and J by 2 bases, with 9 bases left in between. In nucleotides, the CDR3 is TGTGCCAGCAGCTTGGGAGGGCCCACTGGGGCCAACGTCCTGACTTTC. Protein sequence: CASSLGGPTGANVLTF.

The J gene is TRBJ2-5, the V gene TRBV20-1; possible D gene TRBD1, 5 bases. The CDR3 is 13 residues long. The germline V gene has CDR1 DFQATT and CDR2 SNEGSKA (reference sequence). The V and J ends lost 6 bases and 3 bases respectively, with 14 bases between them. The chain's CDR3 is CSARDWSKETQYF. CDR3 nucleotides: TGCAGTGCCAGGGATTGGTCGAAAGAGACCCAGTACTTC.